This T cell receptor beta chain was captured in a study of lymphopenia after photon versus proton radiotherapy. General study results and limits: Proton therapy kept repertoires fairly stable, unlike photons, which gained effector/memory cells.

The CDR3 spans 14 residues. The germline CDR1 and CDR2 sequences are MNHNY and SVGAGI (reference sequence). Trimming cost V 2 bases and J 3 bases; bases outside gene matches: 3. In regard to this clone: Its specificity is not known.

TCRdb's table, derived via immunoSEQ multiplex PCR, lists solely in-frame clones and lacks some. The sample carries thousands of clones, more than 75% recorded once. The specimen was peripheral blood, collected from a patient treated with photon-based radiotherapy. The clonotype originates from a man in his thirties or forties with gastric cancer. The chain employs TRBV6-6 and TRBJ1-2; TRBD1 agrees at 7 bases. The CDR3 spells CASSYKGADYGYTF. CDR3 nucleotides: TGTGCCAGCAGTTACAAGGGGGCTGACTATGGCTACACCTTC.